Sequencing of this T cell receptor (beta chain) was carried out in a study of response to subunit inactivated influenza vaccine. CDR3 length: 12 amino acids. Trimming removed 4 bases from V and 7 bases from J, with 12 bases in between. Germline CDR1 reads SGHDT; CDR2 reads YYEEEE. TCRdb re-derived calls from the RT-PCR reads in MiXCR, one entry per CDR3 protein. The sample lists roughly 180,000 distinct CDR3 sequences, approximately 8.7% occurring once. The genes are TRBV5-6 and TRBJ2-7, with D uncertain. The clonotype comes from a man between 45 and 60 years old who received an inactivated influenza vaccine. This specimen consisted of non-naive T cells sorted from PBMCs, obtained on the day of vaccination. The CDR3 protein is CASSLGSQEQYF. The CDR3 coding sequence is TGTGCCAGCAGCCTCGGGTCTCAGGAGCAGTACTTC.